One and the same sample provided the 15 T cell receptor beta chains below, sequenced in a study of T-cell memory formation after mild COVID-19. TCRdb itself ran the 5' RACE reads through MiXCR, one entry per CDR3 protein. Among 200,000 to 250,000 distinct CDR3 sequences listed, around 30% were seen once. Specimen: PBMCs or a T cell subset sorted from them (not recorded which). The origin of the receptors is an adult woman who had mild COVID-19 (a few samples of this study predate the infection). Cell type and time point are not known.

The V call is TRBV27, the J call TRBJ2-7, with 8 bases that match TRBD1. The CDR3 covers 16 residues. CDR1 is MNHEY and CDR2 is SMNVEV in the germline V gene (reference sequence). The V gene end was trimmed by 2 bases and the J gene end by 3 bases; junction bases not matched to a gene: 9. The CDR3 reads CASSLTVGTGRYEQYF. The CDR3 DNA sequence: TGTGCCAGCAGTTTAACCGTCGGGACAGGACGCTACGAGCAGTACTTC.

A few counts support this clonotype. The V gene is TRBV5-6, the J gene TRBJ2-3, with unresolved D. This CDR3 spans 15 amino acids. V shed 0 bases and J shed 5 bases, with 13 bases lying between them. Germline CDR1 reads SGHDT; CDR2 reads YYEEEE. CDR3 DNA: TGTGCCAGCAGCTTGGAGCCACTCGCGGTAGATACGCAGTATTTT. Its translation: CASSLEPLAVDTQYF.

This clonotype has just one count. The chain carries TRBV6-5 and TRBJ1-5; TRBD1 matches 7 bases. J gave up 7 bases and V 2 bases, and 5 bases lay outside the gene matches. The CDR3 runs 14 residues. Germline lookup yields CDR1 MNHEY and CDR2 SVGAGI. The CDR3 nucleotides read TGTGCCAGCAGTTACCGACAGGGAGGGCAGCCCCAGCATTTT. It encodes CASSYRQGGQPQHF.

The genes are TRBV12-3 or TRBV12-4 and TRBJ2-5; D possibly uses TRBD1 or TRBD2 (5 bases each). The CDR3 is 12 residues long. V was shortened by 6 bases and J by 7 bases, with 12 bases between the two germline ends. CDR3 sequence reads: CASSNYGGTQYF. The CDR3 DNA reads TGTGCCAGCAGCAACTATGGGGGGACCCAGTACTTC.

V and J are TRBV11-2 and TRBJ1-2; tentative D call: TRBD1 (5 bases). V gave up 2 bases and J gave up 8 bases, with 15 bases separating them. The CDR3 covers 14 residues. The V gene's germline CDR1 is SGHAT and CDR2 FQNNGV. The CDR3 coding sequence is TGTGCCAGCAGCTTAAGAGCAGGGCAGCCCGGCTACACCTTC. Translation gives CASSLRAGQPGYTF.

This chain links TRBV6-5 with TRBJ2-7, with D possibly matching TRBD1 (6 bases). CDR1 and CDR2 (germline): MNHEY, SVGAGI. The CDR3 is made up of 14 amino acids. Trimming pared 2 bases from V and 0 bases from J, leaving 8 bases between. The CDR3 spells CASSYRGISYEQYF. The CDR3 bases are TGTGCCAGCAGTTACAGGGGGATCTCCTACGAGCAGTACTTC.

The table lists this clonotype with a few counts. As DNA, the CDR3 is TGTGCCAGCGGGTTCGGCTCCTACGAGCAGTACTTC. It codes for CASGFGSYEQYF. The J gene is TRBJ2-7, the V gene TRBV27; D gene ambiguous. The CDR3 loop spans 12 amino acids. The V gene lost 8 bases and the J gene lost 0 bases, with 8 bases spanning the gap. The V gene's germline CDR1 is MNHEY and CDR2 SMNVEV (reference sequence).

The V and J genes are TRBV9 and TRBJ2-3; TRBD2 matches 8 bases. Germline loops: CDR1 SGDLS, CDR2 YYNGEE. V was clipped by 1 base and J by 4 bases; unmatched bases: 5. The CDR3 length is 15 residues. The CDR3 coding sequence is TGTGCCAGCAGCGTACTTAGCGGGACGGCAGATACGCAGTATTTT. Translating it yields CASSVLSGTADTQYF. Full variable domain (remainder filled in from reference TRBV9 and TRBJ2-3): DSGVTQTPKHLITATGQRVTLRCSPRSGDLSVYWYQQSLDQGLQFLIQYYNGEERAKGNILERFSAQQFPDLHSELNLSSLELGDSALYFCASSVLSGTADTQYFGPGTRLTVL.

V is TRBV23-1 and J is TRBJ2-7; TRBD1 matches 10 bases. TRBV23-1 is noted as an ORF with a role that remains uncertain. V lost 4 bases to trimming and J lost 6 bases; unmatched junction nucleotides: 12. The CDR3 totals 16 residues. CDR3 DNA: TGCGCCAGCAGTCTGAACCCGGGACAGGGGAGGTCCGAGCAGTACTTC. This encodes CASSLNPGQGRSEQYF.

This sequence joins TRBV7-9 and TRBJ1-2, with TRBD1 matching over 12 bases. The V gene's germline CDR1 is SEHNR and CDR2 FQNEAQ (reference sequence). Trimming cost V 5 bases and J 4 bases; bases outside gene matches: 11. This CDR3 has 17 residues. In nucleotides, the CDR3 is TGTGCCAGCAGCAACCGGGACAGGGGGCGGTTTACCTATGGCTACACCTTC. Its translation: CASSNRDRGRFTYGYTF.

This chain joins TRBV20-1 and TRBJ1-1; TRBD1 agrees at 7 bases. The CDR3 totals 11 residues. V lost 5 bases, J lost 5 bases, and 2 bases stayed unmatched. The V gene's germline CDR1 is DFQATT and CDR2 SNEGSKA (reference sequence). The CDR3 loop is CSAFRGTEAFF. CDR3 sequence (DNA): TGCAGTGCTTTCAGGGGGACTGAAGCTTTCTTT.

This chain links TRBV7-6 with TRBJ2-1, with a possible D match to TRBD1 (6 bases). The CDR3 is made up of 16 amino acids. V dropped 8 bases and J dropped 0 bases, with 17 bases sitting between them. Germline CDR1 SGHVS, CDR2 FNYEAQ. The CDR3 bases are TGTGCCAGCTTAAAGGGGGAACCGCCCTCCTACAATGAGCAGTTCTTC. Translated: CASLKGEPPSYNEQFF. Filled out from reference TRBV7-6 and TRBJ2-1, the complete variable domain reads GAGVSQSPRYKVTKRGQDVALRCDPISGHVSLYWYRQALGQGPEFLTYFNYEAQQDKSGLPNDRFSAERPEGSISTLTIQRTEQRDSAMYRCASLKGEPPSYNEQFFGPGTRLTVL.

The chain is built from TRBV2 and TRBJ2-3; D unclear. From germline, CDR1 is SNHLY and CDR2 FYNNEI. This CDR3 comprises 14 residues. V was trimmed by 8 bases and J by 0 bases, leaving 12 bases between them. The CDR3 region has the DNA TGTGCCAGCGGGCGGAGTTCTAGCACAGATACGCAGTATTTT. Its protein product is CASGRSSSTDTQYF. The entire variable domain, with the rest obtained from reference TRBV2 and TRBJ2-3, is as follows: EPEVTQTPSHQVTQMGQEVILRCVPISNHLYFYWYRQILGQKVEFLVSFYNNEISEKSEIFDDQFSVERPDGSNFTLKIRSTKLEDSAMYFCASGRSSSTDTQYFGPGTRLTVL.

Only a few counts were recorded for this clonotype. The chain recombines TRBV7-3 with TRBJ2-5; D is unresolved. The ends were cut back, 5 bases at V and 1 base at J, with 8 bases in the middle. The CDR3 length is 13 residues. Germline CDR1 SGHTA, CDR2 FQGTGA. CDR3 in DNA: TGTGCCAGCAGCCCCGAAACCCAAGAGACCCAGTACTTC. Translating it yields CASSPETQETQYF.

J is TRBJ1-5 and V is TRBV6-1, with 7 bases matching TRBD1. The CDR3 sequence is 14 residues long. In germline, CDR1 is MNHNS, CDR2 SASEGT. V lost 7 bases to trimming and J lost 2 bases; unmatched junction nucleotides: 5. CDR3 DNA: TGTGCCAGCACCATAGGACAGGGCAATCAGCCCCAGCATTTT. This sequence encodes CASTIGQGNQPQHF.